This T cell receptor beta chain was profiled in a study of T cells after yellow fever vaccination. Study findings and constraints: It was the secondary response that reached its peak faster, day 5 versus 15, but it was weaker. Among primary-vaccination clones, most reappeared after the booster, at 96% for CD4 and around 90% for CD8. Contamination by abundant bulk-population clonotypes could be present in FACS-sorted repertoires.

This clonotype was detected ten times or more. Antigen specificity is unknown. The CDR3 contains 14 residues. Germline loops: CDR1 LGHNA, CDR2 YSLEER. Trimming cost V 4 bases and J 1 base, with 7 bases left between them. One entry per CDR3 protein, called by TCRdb with MiXCR from the 5' RACE reads. The sample yields 200,000 to 300,000 distinct CDR3 sequences, 6.5% to 7.5% seen once. The rearrangement uses TRBV4-3 and TRBJ2-2, with D tentatively TRBD1 (6 bases). The material sequenced was CD4+ T cells sorted from PBMCs, taken on the day of the yellow fever booster vaccination. The TCR originated in a young man who received the YFV17D yellow fever vaccine. The CDR3 sequence: CASSLQGNTGELFF. In DNA form, the CDR3 reads TGCGCCAGCAGCCTACAGGGGAACACCGGGGAGCTGTTTTTT.